This note documents a single T cell receptor (beta chain) sequence. Its specificity is not known. This record comes from a study of vaccination effects on CD4 cells after COVID-19. Overall study context: Vaccination followed sampling of two convalescent patients by 16 days and one week respectively.

Germline V lookup: CDR1 SGHDT, CDR2 YYEEEE. The trim removed 0 bases at V and 9 bases at J, leaving 4 bases unmatched. This CDR3 is 14 amino acids long. The ViraFEST assay expanded antigen-specific CD4+ T cells with viral peptide pools before sequencing. Following 10 days of culture, CD4+ T cells were isolated. This person caught SARS-CoV-2 sometime from March to December 2020, and PCR testing confirmed the infection. Repertoires were generated with immunoSEQ multiplex PCR, while TCRdb's copy carries only in-frame clones and drops some. The profile covers more than 35,000 clones, with around two thirds appearing a single time and about a sixth taken by the ten largest.

V is TRBV5-6 and J is TRBJ2-7, with TRBD1 matching 12 bases. The sequence came from a human donor who had a prior SARS-CoV-2 infection. The sequenced sample was CD4+ T cells from PBMCs cultured with HCoV-NL63 spike peptides, obtained before COVID-19 vaccination. CDR3 nucleotides: TGTGCCAGCAGCTTGGGGGGACAGGGGGCTTTGCAGTACTTC. Encoded protein: CASSLGGQGALQYF.